This T cell receptor (beta chain) comes out of a study of CD8 T cells in Susac syndrome. CDR1 is DFQATT, CDR2 SNEGSKA, per germline (reference sequence). This CDR3 has 15 amino acids. V lost 1 base to trimming and J lost 6 bases; unmatched junction nucleotides: 4. Study findings and constraints: The study recognized that the number of individuals in its TCR sequencing and HLA analysis was relatively small.

A quantity of about 0.5 to 1 ug RNA underwent reverse transcription using random hexamers. TCRdb re-called the immunoSEQ multiplex PCR reads with MiXCR, one entry per CDR3 protein. The sample consists of 150,000 to 200,000 distinct CDR3 sequences, approximately 92% of them appearing once. This clonotype was detected once. Its target is unknown. TCR beta sequences were obtained from blood CD8+ and CD4+ T cells. The TEMRA cells underwent FACS enrichment, while the CD8+ and CD4+ T cells underwent negative isolation. Input material: CD4+ T cells from PBMCs. The chain recombines TRBV20-1 with TRBJ2-1, with 12 bases that match TRBD2. This TCR came from a human donor in good health. As DNA, the CDR3 is TGCAGTGCTAGAGCTTTACTAGCGGGGGGCAATGAGCAGTTCTTC. This gives the protein CSARALLAGGNEQFF.